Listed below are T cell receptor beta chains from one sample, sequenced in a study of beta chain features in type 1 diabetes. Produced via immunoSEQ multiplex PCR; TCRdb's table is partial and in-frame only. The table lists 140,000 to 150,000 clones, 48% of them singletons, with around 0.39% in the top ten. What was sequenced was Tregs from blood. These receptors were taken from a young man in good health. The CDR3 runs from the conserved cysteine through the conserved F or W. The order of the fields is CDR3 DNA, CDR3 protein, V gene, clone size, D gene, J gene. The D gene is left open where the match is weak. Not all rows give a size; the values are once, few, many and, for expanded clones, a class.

CDR3nt: TGTGCCAGCAGCCGACTAGCGGGGGAGTACGAGCAGTACTTC; CDR3aa: CASSRLAGEYEQYF; v_gene: TRBV7-2; abundance: -; d_gene: TRBD2; j_gene: TRBJ2-7
CDR3nt: TGTGCCAGCAGCTTACAGGGCCCCAGCACTGAAGCTTTCTTT; CDR3aa: CASSLQGPSTEAFF; v_gene: TRBV7-9; abundance: -; d_gene: -; j_gene: TRBJ1-1
CDR3nt: TGCAGCGTCGGGGGACTAGCGGGAGACGAGCAGTACTTC; CDR3aa: CSVGGLAGDEQYF; v_gene: TRBV29-1; abundance: few; d_gene: TRBD2; j_gene: TRBJ2-7
CDR3nt: TGTGCCAGCACCGCCGAGGGACAGGCCTACACCGGGGAGCTGTTTTTT; CDR3aa: CASTAEGQAYTGELFF; v_gene: TRBV9; abundance: -; d_gene: TRBD1; j_gene: TRBJ2-2
CDR3nt: TGCGCCAGCAGCTCGGGACAGGGGAGTTTCTACGAGCAGTACTTC; CDR3aa: CASSSGQGSFYEQYF; v_gene: TRBV5-1; abundance: -; d_gene: TRBD1; j_gene: TRBJ2-7
CDR3nt: TGTGCCATCACTGGACTAGCGGGAGGATTGAAGTTCTTC; CDR3aa: CAITGLAGGLKFF; v_gene: TRBV10-3; abundance: -; d_gene: TRBD2; j_gene: TRBJ2-1
CDR3nt: TGCAGCGTTGAAATGTTCGGGCTAGCGGGAGGTGAGCAGTTCTTC; CDR3aa: CSVEMFGLAGGEQFF; v_gene: TRBV29-1; abundance: -; d_gene: TRBD2; j_gene: TRBJ2-1
CDR3nt: TGCGCCAGCAGCTCACTAGCGGGACAGAACACCGGGGAGCTGTTTTTT; CDR3aa: CASSSLAGQNTGELFF; v_gene: TRBV5-1; abundance: -; d_gene: TRBD2; j_gene: TRBJ2-2
CDR3nt: TGCAGTGCCCTTAGCGCGGAGACCCAGTACTTC; CDR3aa: CSALSAETQYF; v_gene: TRBV20-1; abundance: -; d_gene: -; j_gene: TRBJ2-5
CDR3nt: TGTGCCAGTCGAAACAGGGAGAACACCGGGGAGCTGTTTTTT; CDR3aa: CASRNRENTGELFF; v_gene: TRBV19; abundance: few; d_gene: -; j_gene: TRBJ2-2
CDR3nt: TGCGCCAGCAGAAACAGGGGGCCTGGTGAGACCCAGTACTTC; CDR3aa: CASRNRGPGETQYF; v_gene: TRBV4-1; abundance: few; d_gene: TRBD1; j_gene: TRBJ2-5
CDR3nt: TGTGCCAGCAGTTCACTCCGTCTGTACAATGAGCAGTTCTTC; CDR3aa: CASSSLRLYNEQFF; v_gene: TRBV6-5; abundance: once; d_gene: -; j_gene: TRBJ2-1
CDR3nt: TGCGCCAGCAGCCAAGATAACAGACAGAACTATGGCTACACCTTC; CDR3aa: CASSQDNRQNYGYTF; v_gene: TRBV4-1; abundance: few; d_gene: -; j_gene: TRBJ1-2
CDR3nt: TGCGCCAGCAGTTCTACGGGAAATGAGCAGTTCTTC; CDR3aa: CASSSTGNEQFF; v_gene: TRBV5-1; abundance: -; d_gene: -; j_gene: TRBJ2-1
CDR3nt: TGTGCCAGCACCATAGCGGGAGGCCCAGATACGCAGTATTTT; CDR3aa: CASTIAGGPDTQYF; v_gene: TRBV7-2; abundance: once; d_gene: TRBD2; j_gene: TRBJ2-3
CDR3nt: TGTGCCAGCAGCCCACTGTCCCGGGACAGCACTGAAGCTTTCTTT; CDR3aa: CASSPLSRDSTEAFF; v_gene: TRBV7-9; abundance: -; d_gene: TRBD1; j_gene: TRBJ1-1
CDR3nt: TGTGCCAGCAGCTTAGTAGGGACAGGGGGGTCGATCTATGGCTACACCTTC; CDR3aa: CASSLVGTGGSIYGYTF; v_gene: TRBV7-2; abundance: -; d_gene: TRBD1; j_gene: TRBJ1-2
CDR3nt: TGTGCCAGTAGTAAACAAGACAGGTGGGAAGCTTTCTTT; CDR3aa: CASSKQDRWEAFF; v_gene: TRBV19; abundance: few; d_gene: -; j_gene: TRBJ1-1
CDR3nt: TGCGCCAGCATGGCGGGAAGCACAGATACGCAGTATTTT; CDR3aa: CASMAGSTDTQYF; v_gene: TRBV5-1; abundance: few; d_gene: -; j_gene: TRBJ2-3
CDR3nt: TGTGCCAGCAGCATACTTCCGGGACAGGCGGGCTACGAGCAGTACTTC; CDR3aa: CASSILPGQAGYEQYF; v_gene: TRBV7-2; abundance: -; d_gene: TRBD1; j_gene: TRBJ2-7
CDR3nt: TGTGCCAGCAGGCGACAGGTTGCTGGAAACACCATATATTTT; CDR3aa: CASRRQVAGNTIYF; v_gene: TRBV6-1; abundance: -; d_gene: -; j_gene: TRBJ1-3
CDR3nt: TGTGCCAGCAGCCGGCAGGGTACGGGGGCCAACGTCCTGACTTTC; CDR3aa: CASSRQGTGANVLTF; v_gene: TRBV9; abundance: -; d_gene: -; j_gene: TRBJ2-6
CDR3nt: TGTGCCAGCAGCTTAGGGCGGAGAACTGAAGCTTTCTTT; CDR3aa: CASSLGRRTEAFF; v_gene: TRBV7-2; abundance: -; d_gene: -; j_gene: TRBJ1-1
CDR3nt: TGTGCCAGCAGCACTTTGGGGACTAGCGGCCACTACAATGAGCAGTTCTTC; CDR3aa: CASSTLGTSGHYNEQFF; v_gene: TRBV7-9; abundance: few; d_gene: TRBD2; j_gene: TRBJ2-1
CDR3nt: TGCGCCAGCAGCCTGGGACTAGCGGGGGCGAACTACAATGAGCAGTTCTTC; CDR3aa: CASSLGLAGANYNEQFF; v_gene: TRBV5-1; abundance: -; d_gene: TRBD2; j_gene: TRBJ2-1
CDR3nt: TGTGCCATCAGTTTTATGGGGGGGGACGAGCAGTACTTC; CDR3aa: CAISFMGGDEQYF; v_gene: TRBV10-3; abundance: few; d_gene: TRBD2; j_gene: TRBJ2-7
CDR3nt: TGTGCCTGGAGCCAGGGGGCTGGGGAGCAGTACTTC; CDR3aa: CAWSQGAGEQYF; v_gene: TRBV30; abundance: -; d_gene: TRBD1; j_gene: TRBJ2-7
CDR3nt: TGTGCCAGCAGCCAGGGTTTCAGAGAAAAACTGTTTTTT; CDR3aa: CASSQGFREKLFF; v_gene: TRBV28; abundance: -; d_gene: -; j_gene: TRBJ1-4
CDR3nt: TGTGCCAGCAGCGTAGTGGCAGGGCCGAACACCGGGGAGCTGTTTTTT; CDR3aa: CASSVVAGPNTGELFF; v_gene: TRBV9; abundance: -; d_gene: -; j_gene: TRBJ2-2
CDR3nt: TGTGCCAGCAGTTACGCCGGACAGGGCCCCTACGAGCAGTACTTT; CDR3aa: CASSYAGQGPYEQYF; v_gene: TRBV6-6; abundance: -; d_gene: TRBD1; j_gene: TRBJ2-7
CDR3nt: TGTGCCAGCAGCCAGACAGGGATGGAGACCCAGTACTTC; CDR3aa: CASSQTGMETQYF; v_gene: TRBV7-3; abundance: few; d_gene: TRBD1; j_gene: TRBJ2-5
CDR3nt: TGTGCCATCAGTGGGTCAGGGGGTCATACTGAAGCTTTCTTT; CDR3aa: CAISGSGGHTEAFF; v_gene: TRBV10-3; abundance: few; d_gene: TRBD1; j_gene: TRBJ1-1
CDR3nt: TGCGCCAGCAGCTTTACAGGGCCGTGGGAGACCCAGTACTTC; CDR3aa: CASSFTGPWETQYF; v_gene: TRBV5-1; abundance: -; d_gene: -; j_gene: TRBJ2-5
CDR3nt: TGCAGCGTTGATGGGACTAGCGGGAGGGGGTACAATGAGCAGTTCTTC; CDR3aa: CSVDGTSGRGYNEQFF; v_gene: TRBV29-1; abundance: once; d_gene: TRBD2; j_gene: TRBJ2-1
CDR3nt: TGTGCCAGCAGCCAGGGGGGGCGACTGTTTTTT; CDR3aa: CASSQGGRLFF; v_gene: TRBV14; abundance: -; d_gene: -; j_gene: TRBJ1-4
CDR3nt: TGTGCCAGCAGCCCTTTGGGGGCACTGGAGACCCAGTACTTC; CDR3aa: CASSPLGALETQYF; v_gene: TRBV7-2; abundance: -; d_gene: -; j_gene: TRBJ2-5
CDR3nt: TGTGCCAGCGCCGCTACCGAGAATTCCTACGAGCAGTACTTC; CDR3aa: CASAATENSYEQYF; v_gene: TRBV11-1; abundance: few; d_gene: -; j_gene: TRBJ2-7